The present T cell receptor (beta chain) was sequenced within a study of blood T cell repertoires in COVID-19. Overall study: The United States, Italy and Spain provided the acute and convalescent COVID-19 samples. Sources were T cells, B-cell-depleted T cells, or PBMCs; the material itself was cDNA or gDNA.

Trimming removed 3 bases at V and 1 base at J, with 13 bases between. CDR1 is LGHNA, CDR2 YNFKEQ, per germline. This CDR3 is 15 amino acids long. The authors' processing: Estimation of nucleated cell counts was performed using reference gene primer amplification. Produced via immunoSEQ multiplex PCR; TCRdb's table is partial and in-frame only. V, J and clone size derive from that table, while D and trimming were established from the DNA sequence. Of a few hundred thousand clones in the sample, 75% to 95% are singletons; the top ten hold approximately 6.8%. The specimen was peripheral blood. The receptor was isolated from a woman in her 30s with COVID-19, enrolled during active disease. The V and J genes are TRBV4-2 and TRBJ2-7; tentative D call: TRBD2 (6 bases). This CDR3 is CASSQEAGLSYEQYF. The CDR3 region has the DNA TGTGCCAGCAGCCAGGAGGCGGGGCTGTCCTACGAGCAGTACTTC.